The 21 T cell receptor beta chains below all came from one sample that was sequenced in a study of cytomegalovirus exposure and HLA in healthy donors. PCR involved 60 Vbeta and 13 Jbeta primers. The method was immunoSEQ multiplex PCR; TCRdb's version includes in-frame clones alone and lacks a portion of them. The table records 160,000 or so clones, 65% to 85% of them present only once. Sample: PBMCs. The receptors stem from a man aged 60-69 years in good health and CMV-seronegative.

The chain joins TRBV29-1 to TRBJ2-7; 7 bases are a match to TRBD1. The V gene's germline CDR1 is SQVTM and CDR2 ANQGSEA. The junction had 11 bases not matched to a gene; V was cut back by 4 bases and J by 2 bases. The CDR3 has 15 amino acids. CDR3 DNA sequence: TGCAGCGTTGTGCTTTTGGGGGACAGTACCTACGAGCAGTACTTC. Amino acids: CSVVLLGDSTYEQYF.

The rearrangement uses TRBV6-5 and TRBJ1-2, with D unclear. V was clipped by 7 bases and J by 6 bases, with 18 bases between them. This CDR3 has 14 amino acids. The germline V gene has CDR1 MNHEY and CDR2 SVGAGI. The CDR3 is CASKFGMQWDGYTF. Here the CDR3 DNA reads TGTGCCAGCAAGTTCGGGATGCAGTGGGATGGCTACACCTTC.

The rearrangement joins TRBV7-2 to TRBJ1-5; D is uncertain. The CDR3 covers 13 residues. CDR1 and CDR2 (germline): SGHTA, FQGNSA. V lost 2 bases, J lost 8 bases, and 10 bases lay in between. The CDR3 DNA reads as TGTGCCAGCAGCTTACAAAAGAGAGAGCCCCAGCATTTT. Its translation: CASSLQKREPQHF. The full variable domain, in which reference TRBV7-2 and TRBJ1-5 provide the parts outside the CDR3, is GAGVSQSPSNKVTEKGKDVELRCDPISGHTALYWYRQSLGQGLEFLIYFQGNSAPDKSGLPSDRFSAERTGGSVSTLTIQRTQQEDSAVYLCASSLQKREPQHFGDGTRLSIL.

This clone was seen only a few times. This chain connects TRBV9 to TRBJ2-3; D not resolved. Germline V lookup: CDR1 SGDLS, CDR2 YYNGEE. This CDR3 spans 11 amino acids. Trimming took 4 bases from V and 3 from J, leaving 3 bases between them. The CDR3 region is CASSLTDTQYF. CDR3 coding DNA: TGTGCCAGCAGCTTAACAGATACGCAGTATTTT.

The chain couples TRBV6-1 to TRBJ2-7, with 10 positions matching TRBD2. With 4 bases clipped from V and 3 bases from J, the junction kept 0 bases outside the gene matches. Germline assignment: CDR1 MNHNS and CDR2 SASEGT. This CDR3 has 13 residues. CDR3 amino acids: CASSGTSGYEQYF. The CDR3 DNA reads TGTGCCAGCAGTGGGACTAGCGGCTACGAGCAGTACTTC.

The chain links TRBV19 to TRBJ2-2; D might be TRBD1 (7 bases). The CDR3 covers 16 residues. CDR1 and CDR2 from the germline V gene are LNHDA and SQIVND (reference sequence). V gave up 4 bases and J gave up 2 bases, with 14 bases separating them. The CDR3 here is CASSTQGGINTGELFF. The CDR3 bases are TGTGCCAGTAGTACCCAGGGGGGAATTAACACCGGGGAGCTGTTTTTT.

The rearrangement uses TRBV30 and TRBJ2-7; tentative D call: TRBD2 (5 bases). V was cut by 5 bases and J by 3 bases, with 11 bases left in between. This CDR3 contains 12 residues. Per germline, CDR1 GTSNPN and CDR2 SVGIG (reference sequence). In DNA form, the CDR3 reads TGTGCCTGGTCCCGGGGAAACTACGAGCAGTACTTC. Translation: CAWSRGNYEQYF.

This chain connects TRBV5-1 to TRBJ2-7; 7 positions agree with TRBD1. Germline V CDR1 and CDR2: SGHRS, YFSETQ. V was pared by 3 bases and J by 4 bases, with 7 bases of the junction left unmatched. The CDR3 length is 14 residues. This CDR3 reads CASSYTGQVYEQYF. The CDR3, as DNA: TGCGCCAGCAGCTACACAGGACAGGTATACGAGCAGTACTTC.

The chain is built from TRBV6-5 and TRBJ1-6, with unresolved D. Germline CDR1 is MNHEY and CDR2 is SVGAGI. CDR3 length equals 15 residues. V was pared by 5 bases and J by 3 bases, with 11 bases between. CDR3 nucleotide sequence: TGTGCCAGCAGTCCCTCTGGCCTCTATAATTCACCCCTCCACTTT. This codes for CASSPSGLYNSPLHF.

The rearrangement uses TRBV7-8 and TRBJ1-4, with no clear D. CDR3 length: 16 residues. CDR1 and CDR2 (germline): SGHVS, FQNEAQ. Trimming shortened V by 5 bases and J by 0 bases, and 13 bases separated the two germline ends. Written as DNA, the CDR3 is TGTGCCAGCAGCCCCACGGGGATTGCAACTAATGAAAAACTGTTTTTT. Protein product: CASSPTGIATNEKLFF.

This clone was seen a handful of times. V is TRBV19 and J is TRBJ2-2; 12 bases align to TRBD2. The J segment lost 4 bases and the V segment lost 3 bases, leaving 3 bases of the junction unmatched. The CDR3 runs to 16 residues. Per the germline V gene, CDR1 is LNHDA and CDR2 is SQIVND (reference sequence). The CDR3 loop reads CASSIPSGGGTGELFF. DNA for the CDR3: TGTGCCAGTAGTATCCCTAGCGGGGGGGGCACCGGGGAGCTGTTTTTT. Looking up the rest from reference TRBV19 and TRBJ2-2 gives the full variable domain: DGGITQSPKYLFRKEGQNVTLSCEQNLNHDAMYWYRQDPGQGLRLIYYSQIVNDFQKGDIAEGYSVSREKKESFPLTVTSAQKNPTAFYLCASSIPSGGGTGELFFGEGSRLTVL.

CDR3 sequence reads: CASSPMTGLQETQYF. The CDR3 region has the DNA TGTGCCAGCAGTCCGATGACAGGGCTCCAAGAGACCCAGTACTTC. V is TRBV27 and J is TRBJ2-5, with 7 nucleotides matching TRBD1. Germline values: CDR1 MNHEY, CDR2 SMNVEV (reference sequence). This CDR3 spans 15 amino acids. Unmatched junction bases numbered 7, after V lost 5 bases and J lost 1 base.

The chain employs TRBV12-5 and TRBJ1-5; D is undetermined. From germline, CDR1 is LGHNT and CDR2 FRNRAP. This CDR3 contains 15 residues. The V end lost 3 bases, the J end lost 1 base, and 10 bases lay between the germline ends. For the CDR3, the DNA is TGTGCTAGTGGTTTACGCACAGTAAGCAATCAGCCCCAGCATTTT. It codes for CASGLRTVSNQPQHF.

This chain uses TRBV5-1 with TRBJ2-7; 8 bases map to TRBD2. The V gene's germline CDR1 is SGHRS and CDR2 YFSETQ. The length of the CDR3 is 15 residues. Losses at the gene ends were 0 bases for V and 6 bases for J; bases not matched to a gene: 8. CDR3 bases: TGCGCCAGCAGCTTGGAGCCACTAGCGGACTCCGAGCAGTACTTC. Translation: CASSLEPLADSEQYF.

This clone was seen a few times. The genes are TRBV10-3 and TRBJ2-7; TRBD1 aligns across 9 bases. J lost 6 bases, V lost 2 bases, and 5 bases had no gene match. The CDR3 has 14 amino acids. Looked up from germline, CDR1 is ENHRY and CDR2 is SYGVKD. In DNA, the CDR3 is TGTGCCATCAGTGAGCCCGGGACAGGGACCGAGCAGTACTTC. Its protein product is CAISEPGTGTEQYF.

The chain joins TRBV27 to TRBJ2-3, with TRBD2 matching over 11 bases. CDR1 is MNHEY and CDR2 is SMNVEV in the germline V gene (reference sequence). Trimming cost V 6 bases and J 0 bases; bases outside gene matches: 5. The CDR3 totals 16 residues. This chain's CDR3 is CASRPLAGGSTDTQYF. CDR3 DNA: TGTGCCAGCAGACCTTTAGCGGGGGGGAGCACAGATACGCAGTATTTT.

V gene TRBV5-5 combines with J gene TRBJ2-5; D may be TRBD2 (6 bases). The V gene lost 4 bases and the J gene lost 2 bases, with 15 bases spanning the gap. The germline gives CDR1 SGHKS, CDR2 YYEKEE (reference sequence). CDR3 length equals 15 residues. CDR3 region: CASSGRGGVQETQYF. In DNA form, the CDR3 reads TGTGCCAGCAGCGGGCGGGGTGGGGTACAAGAGACCCAGTACTTC.

This chain connects TRBV19 to TRBJ1-5; 12 bases align to TRBD1. Germline V lookup: CDR1 LNHDA, CDR2 SQIVND (reference sequence). The CDR3 length is 15 residues. The J segment lost 6 bases and the V segment lost 3 bases, leaving 3 bases of the junction unmatched. For the CDR3, the DNA is TGTGCCAGTAGTATCGGGGACAGGGGGCCTCAGCCCCAGCATTTT. Encoded protein: CASSIGDRGPQPQHF.

The rearrangement uses TRBV6-4 and TRBJ1-1, with a possible D match to TRBD1 (6 bases). V was cut by 3 bases and J by 6 bases, with 17 bases left in between. The germline CDR1 and CDR2 sequences are MRHNA and SNTAGT. This CDR3 has 15 residues. CDR3 coding DNA: TGTGCCAGCAGTGAAGTGGCAGGGGAAGGCCCTGAAGCTTTCTTT. Translation: CASSEVAGEGPEAFF.

The rearrangement joins TRBV7-2 to TRBJ2-7, with 9 bases lining up with TRBD1. V lost 5 bases, J lost 3 bases, and 8 bases stayed unmatched. The length of the CDR3 is 15 residues. Looked up from germline, CDR1 is SGHTA and CDR2 is FQGNSA. The CDR3 spells CASSPGQGRLYEQYF. The CDR3 bases are TGTGCCAGCAGCCCCGGACAGGGGAGACTCTACGAGCAGTACTTC.

The chain combines TRBV19 with TRBJ2-7; D gene ambiguous. The V gene lost 4 bases and the J gene lost 0 bases, with 10 bases spanning the gap. There are 14 residues in the CDR3. CDR1 and CDR2 from the germline V gene are LNHDA and SQIVND (reference sequence). CDR3 sequence reads: CASSNQRHSYEQYF. CDR3 nucleotide sequence: TGTGCCAGTAGTAACCAGCGCCACTCCTACGAGCAGTACTTC.